Sequencing of this T cell receptor (beta chain) was carried out in a study of early T cells in non-severe SARS-CoV-2 infection. At the level of the study: Sequencing input comprised bulk RNA from unsorted whole blood; chain pairing was not available. Study-level results: The VDJdb matching leaned toward anti-spike CD8 responses and overlooked private and CD4 specificities.

The germline V gene encodes CDR1 SGHTA and CDR2 FQGNSA. The V gene end was trimmed by 5 bases and the J gene end by 2 bases; junction bases not matched to a gene: 4. This CDR3 is built from 15 residues. Individually, cDNA molecules had unique molecular identifiers attached to them. One entry per CDR3 protein, called by TCRdb with MiXCR from the 5' RACE reads. The sample records more than 80,000 distinct CDR3 sequences, roughly 17% being singletons. This clonotype was observed at least ten times. The antigen is undetermined. The clonotype originates from an adult who was a healthcare worker with PCR-confirmed SARS-CoV-2 infection or an uninfected control (not recorded which). The chain couples TRBV7-2 to TRBJ1-4, with 8 bases identical to TRBD1. The sequenced sample consisted of whole blood. Here the CDR3 DNA reads TGTGCCAGCAGCACGGACAGGGTCACTAATGAAAAACTGTTTTTT. It translates to CASSTDRVTNEKLFF.